This T cell receptor (beta chain) was sequenced in a study of T cell changes during pregnancy in multiple sclerosis. Trimming removed 10 bases from V and 6 bases from J; junction bases left unmatched: 16. CDR3 size: 15 residues. Germline V gives CDR1 SNHLY, CDR2 FYNNEI. The assay was immunoSEQ multiplex PCR, and TCRdb's table has in-frame clones only and misses some. Among over 70,000 clones listed, approximately 92% were seen once. Source: peripheral blood, taken in the first trimester of pregnancy. The chain has TRBV2 and TRBJ1-1; 8 bases line up with TRBD1. This TCR came from a female donor with multiple sclerosis, enrolled in a pregnancy study. CDR3 in amino acids: CATQGAKGTAAEAFF. In DNA form, the CDR3 reads TGTGCCACGCAGGGGGCGAAGGGGACGGCTGCTGAAGCTTTCTTT. Supplemented by reference TRBV2 and TRBJ1-1, the full variable domain reads EPEVTQTPSHQVTQMGQEVILRCVPISNHLYFYWYRQILGQKVEFLVSFYNNEISEKSEIFDDQFSVERPDGSNFTLKIRSTKLEDSAMYFCATQGAKGTAAEAFFGQGTRLTVV.